The subject of this entry is one T cell receptor beta chain. Its antigen is currently unknown. The CDR3 contains 17 residues. Per germline, CDR1 SGHRS and CDR2 YFSETQ. TCRdb reanalyzed the 5' RACE reads, giving one entry per CDR3 protein sequence and no DNA. This repertoire includes about 460,000 distinct CDR3 sequences. The source of the sample is a study of T cells expressing NK-cell markers. General observations from the study: Dominant NKG2C+ clonotypes were found to form about 1.0-8% of CD8+ T cells in over five donors. Dominance of the CD3+CD56-NKG2C+ fraction by these clonotypes also held in several donors.

Source material: blood T cells: a sorted CD56 or NKG2C T cell subset, CD4+ or CD8+ T cells, or bulk PBMC T cells (not recorded which). The rearrangement uses TRBV5-1 and TRBJ2-5; lacking DNA, the TRBD2 call made by TCRdb goes unchecked. This sequence was found in a woman aged 45-59 years in good health. CDR3 in amino acids: CASSFGLAGVLGETQYF.